These 21 T cell receptor beta chains originate from one sample sequenced in a study of T cell repertoires in cytomegalovirus infection (dated by TCRdb to the late 2010s). The run used an Illumina HiSeq 1500. TCRdb trimmed the raw reads at Q25, called clones with MiXCR and kept productive beta chains. For every CDR3 protein sequence, its rows merge into one entry that carries the most common genes and DNA. For this sample the table gives about 320,000 distinct CDR3 sequences, of which roughly 9.5% were detected only once. The ten largest clones capture 3.5% to 4.5% of the sample. Sequenced sample: PBMCs. These TCRs come from a human donor in good health (CMV status not recorded). Some clones in this sample may be carry-over from other donors' samples.

This clonotype was observed a few times. This chain joins TRBV7-2 and TRBJ2-5; a weak D match, TRBD1 (7 bases). Germline CDR1 and CDR2: SGHTA and FQGNSA. V was clipped by 5 bases and J by 5 bases, with 18 bases between them. The CDR3 consists of 15 residues. CDR3 sequence reads: CASSLQGGRGETQYF. CDR3 sequence (DNA): TGTGCCAGCAGCCTTCAGGGGGGCCGGGGTGAGACCCAGTACTTC.

The rearrangement uses TRBV6-2 or TRBV6-3 and TRBJ2-1, with 16 positions matching TRBD2. The CDR3 is made up of 16 amino acids. The germline CDR1 and CDR2 sequences are MNHEY and SVGEGT. J gave up 8 bases and V 2 bases, and 3 bases lay outside the gene matches. The CDR3 nucleotides are TGTGCCAGCAGTTACATGGGACTAGCGGGGGGGCATGAGCAGTTCTTC. Translating it yields CASSYMGLAGGHEQFF.

This clonotype was seen a handful of times. V usage is TRBV7-6 and J usage is TRBJ2-1, with 7 nucleotides matching TRBD1. This CDR3 has 13 amino acids. The V segment lost 4 bases and the J segment 7 bases; nucleotides outside the gene matches: 4. Germline V gene data show CDR1 as SGHVS and CDR2 as FNYEAQ. CDR3 region: CASSSDRVNEQFF. Written as DNA, the CDR3 is TGTGCCAGCAGCTCCGACAGGGTTAATGAGCAGTTCTTC.

This clonotype has ten or more counts. This sequence joins TRBV7-8 and TRBJ2-6; D is ambiguous. The V end was cut by 4 bases, the J end by 2 bases, with 15 bases between. This CDR3 has 17 residues. Germline-derived CDR1 and CDR2 are SGHVS and FQNEAQ. DNA for the CDR3: TGTGCCAGCAGCTCCCCCGGACGTCCGGCTGGGGCCAACGTCCTGACTTTC. Protein sequence: CASSSPGRPAGANVLTF.

V usage is TRBV6-8 and J usage is TRBJ2-5; unclear D gene. The ends were cut back, 2 bases at V and 2 bases at J, with 9 bases in the middle. Germline-derived CDR1 and CDR2 are MNHGY and SAAAGT. This CDR3 has 14 residues. This CDR3 is CASSYDTRQETQYF. CDR3 nucleotide sequence: TGTGCCAGCAGTTACGACACTCGACAAGAGACCCAGTACTTC.

V and J are TRBV7-2 and TRBJ2-3; no clear D gene. CDR3 size: 14 residues. The ends were cut back, 6 bases at V and 5 bases at J, with 15 bases in the middle. CDR1 SGHTA and CDR2 FQGNSA come from the germline V gene. CDR3 in amino acids: CASRPAGVVDTQYF. In DNA, the CDR3 is TGTGCCAGCAGACCCGCTGGAGTGGTAGATACGCAGTATTTT.

This clonotype was found a few times. The chain joins TRBV24-1 to TRBJ1-4; 7 positions match TRBD1. CDR3 length: 16 residues. Germline-derived CDR1 and CDR2 are KGHDR and SFDVKD. Trimming removed 7 bases from V and 2 bases from J; junction bases left unmatched: 9. The CDR3 nucleotides are TGTGCCACCAGATGTACAGGGGAGAGCACTAATGAAAAACTGTTTTTT. Protein: CATRCTGESTNEKLFF.

This clonotype has at least ten counts. The chain links TRBV29-1 to TRBJ2-5, with TRBD2 matching 11 bases. V lost 3 bases and J lost 4; bases outside the gene matches: 16. The CDR3 sequence is 18 residues long. From germline, CDR1 is SQVTM and CDR2 ANQGSEA. The CDR3 loop is CSVDGFSGRGLDRETQYF. The CDR3 DNA reads TGCAGCGTTGATGGCTTTAGCGGGAGGGGGCTAGATAGAGAGACCCAGTACTTC. The whole variable domain, remainder taken from reference TRBV29-1 and TRBJ2-5, is SAVISQKPSRDICQRGTSLTIQCQVDSQVTMMFWYRQQPGQSLTLIATANQGSEATYESGFVIDKFPISRPNLTFSTLTVSNMSPEDSSIYLCSVDGFSGRGLDRETQYFGPGTRLLVL.

This clonotype has more than one count but fewer than ten. The V call is TRBV15, the J call TRBJ1-5; possible D gene TRBD1, 6 bases. Germline CDR1 LNHNV, CDR2 YYDKDF (reference sequence). The V end was cut by 5 bases, the J end by 6 bases, with 11 bases between. The CDR3 length is 13 residues. This CDR3 reads CATSRQGSQPQHF. CDR3 nucleotides: TGTGCCACCAGCCGGCAGGGGAGTCAGCCCCAGCATTTT. Combining the CDR3 with reference TRBV15 and TRBJ1-5 gives the whole variable domain DAMVIQNPRYQVTQFGKPVTLSCSQTLNHNVMYWYQQKSSQAPKLLFHYYDKDFNNEADTPDNFQSRRPNTSFCFLDIRSPGLGDTAMYLCATSRQGSQPQHFGDGTRLSIL.

V usage is TRBV6-2 or TRBV6-3 and J usage is TRBJ2-7; D might be TRBD2 (5 bases). V lost 5 bases, J lost 2 bases, and 13 bases lay in between. Germline CDR1 MNHEY, CDR2 SVGEGT. This CDR3 spans 14 amino acids. Written as DNA, the CDR3 is TGTGCCAGCAGTCGAAATATCGGGACCTACGAGCAGTACTTC. This gives the protein CASSRNIGTYEQYF.

This clonotype was picked up many times. The CDR3 DNA is TGTGCCAGCAGCCGTGACAGGGGGGGAGATACGCAGTATTTT. Its protein is CASSRDRGGDTQYF. This chain links TRBV7-2 with TRBJ2-3, with 9 bases aligning to TRBD1. This CDR3 region has 14 residues. Germline values: CDR1 SGHTA, CDR2 FQGNSA. The ends lost 5 bases at V and 5 bases at J; junction bases unmatched: 5.

This clonotype occurred a few times. J is TRBJ1-6 and V is TRBV20-1, with TRBD1 matching 11 bases. From germline, CDR1 is DFQATT and CDR2 SNEGSKA (reference sequence). V lost 2 bases, J lost 10 bases, and 7 bases stayed unmatched. This CDR3 has 15 residues. In DNA form, the CDR3 reads TGCAGTGCTAGATTGGGGACAGGGGGTCTCTCACCCCTCCACTTT. It translates to CSARLGTGGLSPLHF.

The chain is built from TRBV5-4 and TRBJ2-5; 12 bases are a match to TRBD2. V shed 4 bases, J shed 13 bases, and the junction held 8 bases outside the gene matches. The length of the CDR3 is 13 residues. Germline V gene lookup returns CDR1 SGHNT and CDR2 YYREEE (reference sequence). The CDR3 sequence: CASSPGTSGPGYF. In nucleotides, the CDR3 is TGTGCCAGCAGCCCCGGGACTAGCGGGCCGGGGTACTTC.

Many counts were recorded for this clonotype. The chain carries TRBV7-2 and TRBJ2-4; D is ambiguous. The V gene lost 3 bases and the J gene lost 0 bases, with 12 bases spanning the gap. The germline CDR1 and CDR2 sequences are SGHTA and FQGNSA. This CDR3 spans 16 amino acids. CDR3 in amino acids: CASSFSSLLAKNIQYF. CDR3 DNA sequence: TGTGCCAGCAGCTTTTCCAGCCTCCTAGCCAAAAACATTCAGTACTTC.

V gene TRBV6-1 combines with J gene TRBJ1-5; TRBD1 matches at 7 bases. The junction had 6 bases not matched to a gene; V was cut back by 5 bases and J by 11 bases. CDR1 is MNHNS, CDR2 SASEGT, per germline. This CDR3 is built from 12 residues. The CDR3 sequence: CASSRGTVAQHF. DNA of the CDR3: TGTGCCAGCAGTCGGGGGACAGTAGCCCAGCATTTT.

This clonotype appeared a few times. This rearrangement joins TRBV25-1 to TRBJ2-2, with D hard to call. Germline CDR1 is MGHDK and CDR2 is SYGVNS. This CDR3 is built from 13 residues. The ends were cut back, 2 bases at V and 4 bases at J, with 5 bases in the middle. For the CDR3, the DNA is TGTGCCAGCAGTGAACTTCGCACCGGGGAGCTGTTTTTT. Its protein is CASSELRTGELFF.

In its sample, this clonotype was seen many times. The rearrangement uses TRBV6-2 or TRBV6-3 and TRBJ2-5; the match to TRBD2 covers 8 bases. Germline trimming cut 6 bases from V and 3 bases from J; bases unmatched to any gene: 15. Germline CDR1 and CDR2: MNHEY and SVGEGT. The CDR3 loop spans 17 amino acids. In DNA form, the CDR3 reads TGTGCCAGCAGGCCATTACTAGCGGAGTTGGGGGAAGAGACCCAGTACTTC. Protein: CASRPLLAELGEETQYF.

This clonotype was observed many times. The rearrangement links TRBV7-8 to TRBJ2-1; D may be TRBD1 (5 bases). The CDR3 extends over 15 amino acids. V was cut by 5 bases and J by 10 bases, with 21 bases left in between. Germline CDR1 is SGHVS and CDR2 is FQNEAQ. The CDR3 sequence: CASSPTLDRRGEQFF. The CDR3 DNA reads TGTGCCAGCAGCCCAACTTTAGACAGACGTGGGGAGCAGTTCTTC.

This clonotype was counted many times. This chain connects TRBV7-4 to TRBJ2-1, with unresolved D. From germline, CDR1 is SGHVT and CDR2 SQSDAQ. V was pared by 6 bases and J by 2 bases, with 17 bases between. This CDR3 is built from 16 residues. In nucleotides, the CDR3 is TGTGCCAGCAGGCGACGAGGACCGAGCCCCTACAATGAGCAGTTCTTC. This codes for CASRRRGPSPYNEQFF.

This clonotype was seen a few times. The chain carries TRBV5-1 and TRBJ1-4, with D tentatively TRBD1 (5 bases). The ends were cut back, 5 bases at V and 3 bases at J, with 14 bases in the middle. This CDR3 is 15 amino acids long. Germline values: CDR1 SGHRS, CDR2 YFSETQ. The CDR3 DNA reads TGCGCCAGCAGATTAACGACAGATTCTAATGAAAAACTGTTTTTT. Protein sequence: CASRLTTDSNEKLFF.

This clonotype was counted between two and nine times. DNA of the CDR3: TGTGCCAGCAGCTTTGACATAGCGAGCAATGAGCAGTTCTTC. It specifies CASSFDIASNEQFF. The chain combines TRBV7-2 with TRBJ2-1, with D tentatively TRBD2 (5 bases). Germline CDR1 is SGHTA and CDR2 is FQGNSA. Trimming stripped 3 bases from V and 6 bases from J, with 12 bases between. The CDR3 is 14 residues long.